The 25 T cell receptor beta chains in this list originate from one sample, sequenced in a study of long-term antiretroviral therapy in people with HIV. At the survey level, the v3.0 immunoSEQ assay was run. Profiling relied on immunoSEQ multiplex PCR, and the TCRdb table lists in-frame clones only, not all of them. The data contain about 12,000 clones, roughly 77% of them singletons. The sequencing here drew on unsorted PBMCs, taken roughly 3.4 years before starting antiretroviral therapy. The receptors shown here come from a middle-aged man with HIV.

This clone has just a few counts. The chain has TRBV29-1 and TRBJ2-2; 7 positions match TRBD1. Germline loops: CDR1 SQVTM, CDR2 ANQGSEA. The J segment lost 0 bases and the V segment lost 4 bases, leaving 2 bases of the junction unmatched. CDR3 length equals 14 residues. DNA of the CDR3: TGCAGCGTTGTTACAGGGGCGAACACCGGGGAGCTGTTTTTT. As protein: CSVVTGANTGELFF.

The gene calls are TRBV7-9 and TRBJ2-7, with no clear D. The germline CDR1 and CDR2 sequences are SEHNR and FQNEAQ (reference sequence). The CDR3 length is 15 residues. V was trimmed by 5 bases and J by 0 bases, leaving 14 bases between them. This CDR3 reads CASSKVGPVSYEQYF. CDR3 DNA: TGTGCCAGCAGCAAGGTCGGTCCAGTCTCCTACGAGCAGTACTTC. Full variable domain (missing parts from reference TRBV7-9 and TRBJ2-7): DTGVSQNPRHKITKRGQNVTFRCDPISEHNRLYWYRQTLGQGPEFLTYFQNEAQLEKSRLLSDRFSAERPKGSFSTLEIQRTEQGDSAMYLCASSKVGPVSYEQYFGPGTRLTVT.

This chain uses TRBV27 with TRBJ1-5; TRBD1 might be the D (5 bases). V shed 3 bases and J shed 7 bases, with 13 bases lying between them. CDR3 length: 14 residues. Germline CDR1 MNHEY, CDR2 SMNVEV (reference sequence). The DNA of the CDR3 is TGTGCCAGCAGTTTGTTTGGGGCCGGGCAGCCCCAGCATTTT. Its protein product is CASSLFGAGQPQHF.

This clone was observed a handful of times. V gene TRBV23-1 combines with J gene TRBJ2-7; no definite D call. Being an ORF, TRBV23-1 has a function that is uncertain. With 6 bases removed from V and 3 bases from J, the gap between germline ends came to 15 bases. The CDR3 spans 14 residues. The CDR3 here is CASSNGTSGYEQYF. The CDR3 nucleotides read TGCGCCAGCAGCAACGGCACCTCGGGCTACGAGCAGTACTTC.

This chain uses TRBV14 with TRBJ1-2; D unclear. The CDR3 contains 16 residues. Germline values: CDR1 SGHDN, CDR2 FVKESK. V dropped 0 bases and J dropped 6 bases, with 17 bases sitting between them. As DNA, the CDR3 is TGTGCCAGCAGCCAAGAAGAATACCCGGTGGTGGATGGCTACACCTTC. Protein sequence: CASSQEEYPVVDGYTF.

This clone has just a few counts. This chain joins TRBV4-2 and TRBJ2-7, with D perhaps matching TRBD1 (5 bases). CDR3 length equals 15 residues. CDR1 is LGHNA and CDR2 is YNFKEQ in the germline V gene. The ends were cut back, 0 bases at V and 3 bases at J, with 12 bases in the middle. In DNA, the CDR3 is TGTGCCAGCAGCCAAGAAAGGGGTCAAAACTACGAGCAGTACTTC. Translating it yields CASSQERGQNYEQYF.

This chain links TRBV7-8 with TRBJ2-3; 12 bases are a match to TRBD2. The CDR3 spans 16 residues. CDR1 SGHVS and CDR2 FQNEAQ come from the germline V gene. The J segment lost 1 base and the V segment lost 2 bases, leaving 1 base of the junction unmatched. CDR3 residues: CASSLRLAGGTDTQYF. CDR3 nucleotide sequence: TGTGCCAGCAGCTTACGACTAGCGGGGGGCACAGATACGCAGTATTTT.

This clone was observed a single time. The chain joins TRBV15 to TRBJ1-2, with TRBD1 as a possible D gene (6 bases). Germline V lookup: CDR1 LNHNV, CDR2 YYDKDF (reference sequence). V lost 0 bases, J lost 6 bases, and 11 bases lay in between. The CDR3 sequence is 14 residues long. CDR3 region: CATSRENRENGYTF. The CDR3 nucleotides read TGTGCCACCAGCAGAGAGAACAGGGAGAATGGCTACACCTTC.

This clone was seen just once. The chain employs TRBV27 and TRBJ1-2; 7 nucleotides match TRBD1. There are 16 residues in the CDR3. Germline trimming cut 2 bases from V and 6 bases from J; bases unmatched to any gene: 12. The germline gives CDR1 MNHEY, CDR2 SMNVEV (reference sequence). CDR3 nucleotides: TGTGCCAGCAGTTTAAAACCGGGCCAGGGGGGGCATGGCTACACCTTC. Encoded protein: CASSLKPGQGGHGYTF.

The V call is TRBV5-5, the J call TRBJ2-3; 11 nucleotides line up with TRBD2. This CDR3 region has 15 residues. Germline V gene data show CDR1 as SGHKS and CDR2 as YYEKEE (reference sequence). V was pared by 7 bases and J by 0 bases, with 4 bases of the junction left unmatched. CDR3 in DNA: TGTGCCAGCCAGGGGACTAGCGGTAGCACAGATACGCAGTATTTT. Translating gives CASQGTSGSTDTQYF. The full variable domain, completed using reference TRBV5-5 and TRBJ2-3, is DAGVTQSPTHLIKTRGQQVTLRCSPISGHKSVSWYQQVLGQGPQFIFQYYEKEERGRGNFPDRFSARQFPNYSSELNVNALLLGDSALYLCASQGTSGSTDTQYFGPGTRLTVL.

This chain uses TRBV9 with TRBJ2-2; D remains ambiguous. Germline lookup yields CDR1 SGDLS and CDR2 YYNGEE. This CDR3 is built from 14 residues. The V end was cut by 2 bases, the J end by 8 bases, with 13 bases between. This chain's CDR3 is CASSVLTSKGELFF. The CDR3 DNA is TGTGCCAGCAGCGTCCTAACCTCGAAGGGGGAGCTGTTTTTT.

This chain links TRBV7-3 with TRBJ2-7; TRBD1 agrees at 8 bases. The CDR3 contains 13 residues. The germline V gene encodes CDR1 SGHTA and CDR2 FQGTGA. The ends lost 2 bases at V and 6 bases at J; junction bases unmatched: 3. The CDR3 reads CASSLDRGAEQYF. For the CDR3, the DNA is TGTGCCAGCAGCTTAGACAGGGGCGCCGAGCAGTACTTC.

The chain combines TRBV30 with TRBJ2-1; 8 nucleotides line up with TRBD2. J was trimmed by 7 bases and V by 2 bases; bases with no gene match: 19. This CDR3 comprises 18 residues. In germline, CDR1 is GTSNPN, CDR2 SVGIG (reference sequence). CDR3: CAWSPSWALAGSRNEQFF. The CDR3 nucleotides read TGTGCCTGGAGTCCCTCCTGGGCCCTAGCGGGTTCGCGAAATGAGCAGTTCTTC.

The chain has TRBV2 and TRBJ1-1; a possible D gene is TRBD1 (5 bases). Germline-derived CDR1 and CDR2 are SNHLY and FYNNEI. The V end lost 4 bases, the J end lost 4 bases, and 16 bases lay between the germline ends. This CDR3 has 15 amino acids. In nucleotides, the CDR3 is TGTGCCAGCAGTGCGGACGGAGGGGTGGGCACTGAAGCTTTCTTT. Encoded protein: CASSADGGVGTEAFF.

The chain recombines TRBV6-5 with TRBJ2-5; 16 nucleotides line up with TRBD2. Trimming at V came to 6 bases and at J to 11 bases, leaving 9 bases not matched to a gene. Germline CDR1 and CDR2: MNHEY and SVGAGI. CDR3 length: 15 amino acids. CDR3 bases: TGTGCCAGCAGACTGACCTGGGGACTAGCGGGAGGGCAGTACTTC. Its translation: CASRLTWGLAGGQYF.

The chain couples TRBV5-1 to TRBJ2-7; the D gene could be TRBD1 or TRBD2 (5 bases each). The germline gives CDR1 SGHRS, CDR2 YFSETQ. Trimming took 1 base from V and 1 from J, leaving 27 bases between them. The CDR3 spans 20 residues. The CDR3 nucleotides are TGCGCCAGCAGCTTGAGGCAGGGTGGTGGCATGTACGGGATGTCCTACGAGCAGTACTTC. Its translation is CASSLRQGGGMYGMSYEQYF.

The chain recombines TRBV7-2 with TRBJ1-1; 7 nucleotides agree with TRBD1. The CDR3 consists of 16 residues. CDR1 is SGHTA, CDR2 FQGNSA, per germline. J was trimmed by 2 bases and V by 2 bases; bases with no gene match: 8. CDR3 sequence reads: CASSLKGAGGNTEAFF. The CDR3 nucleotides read TGTGCCAGCAGCTTAAAGGGGGCAGGGGGTAACACTGAAGCTTTCTTT.

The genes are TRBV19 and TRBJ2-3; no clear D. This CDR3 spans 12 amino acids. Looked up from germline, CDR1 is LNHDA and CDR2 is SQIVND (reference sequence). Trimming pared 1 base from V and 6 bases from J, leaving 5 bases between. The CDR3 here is CASSIGEDTQYF. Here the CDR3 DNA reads TGTGCCAGTAGTATAGGTGAGGATACGCAGTATTTT.

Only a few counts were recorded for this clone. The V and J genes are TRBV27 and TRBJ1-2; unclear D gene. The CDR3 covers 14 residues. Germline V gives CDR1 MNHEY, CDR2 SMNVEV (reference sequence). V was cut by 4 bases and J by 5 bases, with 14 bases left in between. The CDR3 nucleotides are TGTGCCAGCAGTTCCAGACACCCGGGGTATGGCTACACCTTC. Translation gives CASSSRHPGYGYTF.

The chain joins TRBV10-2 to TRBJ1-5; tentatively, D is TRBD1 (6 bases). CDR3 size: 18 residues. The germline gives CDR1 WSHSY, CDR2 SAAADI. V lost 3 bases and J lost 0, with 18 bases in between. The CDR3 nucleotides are TGCGCCAGCAGTGATTCGGCGGGGGCCGGTAATAGCAATCAGCCCCAGCATTTT. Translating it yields CASSDSAGAGNSNQPQHF.

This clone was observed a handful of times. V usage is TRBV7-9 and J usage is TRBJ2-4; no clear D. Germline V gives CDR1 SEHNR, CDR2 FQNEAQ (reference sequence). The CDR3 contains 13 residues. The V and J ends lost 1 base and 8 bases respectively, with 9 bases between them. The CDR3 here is CASSLVDTDIQYF. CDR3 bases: TGTGCCAGCAGCTTAGTAGATACGGACATTCAGTACTTC.

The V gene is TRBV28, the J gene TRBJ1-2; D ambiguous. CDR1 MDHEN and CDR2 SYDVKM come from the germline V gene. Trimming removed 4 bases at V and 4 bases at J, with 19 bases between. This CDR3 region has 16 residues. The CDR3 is CASSSLSRPAAYGYTF. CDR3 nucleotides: TGTGCCAGCAGTTCCTTAAGTCGTCCGGCAGCCTATGGCTACACCTTC.

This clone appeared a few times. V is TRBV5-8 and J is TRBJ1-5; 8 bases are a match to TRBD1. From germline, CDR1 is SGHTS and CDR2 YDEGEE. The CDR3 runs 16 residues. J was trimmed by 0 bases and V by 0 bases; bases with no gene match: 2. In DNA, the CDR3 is TGTGCCAGCAGCTTGGGGGACAGGTTTAGCAATCAGCCCCAGCATTTT. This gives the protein CASSLGDRFSNQPQHF.

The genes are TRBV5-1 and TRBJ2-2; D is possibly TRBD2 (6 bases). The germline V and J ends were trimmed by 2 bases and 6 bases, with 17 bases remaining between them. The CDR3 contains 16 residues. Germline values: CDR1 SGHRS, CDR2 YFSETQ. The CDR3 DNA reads TGCGCCAGCAGCTTAGGGGACTCCTTTAAGTCCGGGGAGCTGTTTTTT. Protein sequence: CASSLGDSFKSGELFF.

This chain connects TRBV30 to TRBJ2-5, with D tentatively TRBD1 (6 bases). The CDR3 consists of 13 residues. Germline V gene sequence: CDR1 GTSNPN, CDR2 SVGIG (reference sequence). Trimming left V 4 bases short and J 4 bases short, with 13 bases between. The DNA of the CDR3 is TGTGCCTGGACCCTACAGGGAATAGAGACCCAGTACTTC. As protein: CAWTLQGIETQYF.